What follows are 30 T cell receptor beta chains derived from one specimen sequenced in a study of blood T cell repertoires in COVID-19. TCRdb keeps only in-frame clones here, not all; method: immunoSEQ multiplex PCR. The sample comprises hundreds of thousands of clones, around nine tenths of which are singletons, and about 7.3% rests with the top ten. Sequencing used peripheral blood. Receptors originate from a woman between 70 and 85 years old with COVID-19, enrolled during active disease.

The chain links TRBV2 to TRBJ2-7; 10 nucleotides align to TRBD1. The CDR3 runs to 15 residues. Trimming at V came to 4 bases and at J to 4 bases, leaving 7 bases not matched to a gene. Germline CDR1 SNHLY, CDR2 FYNNEI. The CDR3 region is CASSAVRDRGYEQYF. In nucleotides, the CDR3 is TGTGCCAGCAGTGCAGTCCGGGACAGGGGTTACGAGCAGTACTTC.

This clone has a single count. The chain employs TRBV7-9 and TRBJ2-1; TRBD1 matches 10 bases. J gave up 5 bases and V 5 bases, and 12 bases lay outside the gene matches. This CDR3 is built from 17 residues. CDR1 and CDR2 (germline): SEHNR, FQNEAQ (reference sequence). The CDR3 region has the DNA TGTGCCAGCAGCCCCGATACGGGGACAGGGGCCCACAATGAGCAGTTCTTC. Its protein product is CASSPDTGTGAHNEQFF.

This clone was observed once. V usage is TRBV5-6 and J usage is TRBJ1-4; tentatively, D is TRBD1 (6 bases). The CDR3 is 17 residues long. Germline V gives CDR1 SGHDT, CDR2 YYEEEE. Trimming took off 2 bases at V and 2 bases at J, with 16 bases between the two ends. The CDR3 spells CASSFQGWVKTNEKLFF. The DNA for the CDR3 is TGTGCCAGCAGCTTCCAGGGGTGGGTGAAGACTAATGAAAAACTGTTTTTT.

The chain joins TRBV7-2 to TRBJ1-1, with TRBD1 identical over 7 bases. Germline CDR1 SGHTA, CDR2 FQGNSA. The CDR3 is made up of 14 amino acids. With V trimmed by 5 bases and J by 5 bases, 8 bases remained unmatched. In nucleotides, the CDR3 is TGTGCCAGCAGCGTTACAGGGGCGGGTACTGAAGCTTTCTTT. Translated, it gives CASSVTGAGTEAFF.

This clone was seen a few times. V and J are TRBV7-2 and TRBJ2-5; tentatively, D is TRBD2 (6 bases). V was trimmed by 7 bases and J by 4 bases, leaving 16 bases between them. CDR3 length equals 14 residues. In germline, CDR1 is SGHTA, CDR2 FQGNSA. DNA for the CDR3: TGTGCCAGCACACGGAGGGGCGGATTAGAGACCCAGTACTTC. This translates into CASTRRGGLETQYF.

The chain employs TRBV7-8 and TRBJ2-1; 11 bases line up with TRBD2. There are 16 residues in the CDR3. Germline CDR1 SGHVS, CDR2 FQNEAQ. V lost 5 bases to trimming and J lost 10 bases; unmatched junction nucleotides: 13. Written as DNA, the CDR3 is TGTGCCAGCAGCAGCTTAGTGGCTAGCGGGGGGTGGGAGCAGTTCTTC. The encoded protein is CASSSLVASGGWEQFF.

The CDR3: CASTPGQAYNEQFF. The CDR3 nucleotides are TGCGCCAGCACCCCGGGACAGGCGTACAATGAGCAGTTCTTC. This chain joins TRBV5-1 and TRBJ2-1, with 8 bases matching TRBD1. CDR3 length equals 14 residues. Germline V gene sequence: CDR1 SGHRS, CDR2 YFSETQ. Unmatched junction bases numbered 6, after V lost 6 bases and J lost 4 bases.

This clone was recorded a few times. This chain joins TRBV29-1 and TRBJ2-3; 7 bases align to TRBD1. The trim removed 5 bases at V and 0 bases at J, leaving 5 bases unmatched. This CDR3 is built from 14 residues. Germline assignment: CDR1 SQVTM and CDR2 ANQGSEA. CDR3 residues: CSVRTGISTDTQYF. Here the CDR3 DNA reads TGCAGCGTTCGGACAGGAATAAGCACAGATACGCAGTATTTT.

This clone was seen just once. The V gene is TRBV10-3, the J gene TRBJ2-5; 7 bases fit TRBD1. V was clipped by 9 bases and J by 0 bases; unmatched bases: 4. The CDR3 consists of 13 residues. CDR1 is ENHRY and CDR2 is SYGVKD in the germline V gene. This CDR3 reads CAMGDRDQETQYF. CDR3 coding DNA: TGTGCCATGGGGGACAGAGACCAAGAGACCCAGTACTTC.

V and J are TRBV5-1 and TRBJ1-1, with D possibly TRBD1 on 5 matching bases. V lost 4 bases to trimming and J lost 8 bases, with 18 bases between them. Germline V gene data show CDR1 as SGHRS and CDR2 as YFSETQ. This CDR3 region has 14 residues. CDR3 coding DNA: TGCGCCAGCAGCAGGGAGGCTCTCGAGGGGGAAGCTTTCTTT. Amino acids: CASSREALEGEAFF.

This chain uses TRBV5-5 with TRBJ1-1; D may be TRBD1 (6 bases). The CDR3 contains 14 residues. Between the trimmed V and J ends, which lost 3 bases and 4 bases, there was a span of 13 bases. Per the germline V gene, CDR1 is SGHKS and CDR2 is YYEKEE (reference sequence). The CDR3, as DNA: TGTGCCAGCAGCTACGACAGGCTTGGCACTGAAGCTTTCTTT. It codes for CASSYDRLGTEAFF.

The J gene is TRBJ2-1, the V gene TRBV24-1; D possibly corresponds to TRBD2 (6 bases). The CDR3 consists of 16 residues. The V and J ends lost 3 bases and 8 bases respectively, with 19 bases between them. Germline V gene sequence: CDR1 KGHDR, CDR2 SFDVKD. Here the CDR3 reads CATSDLGPGVMDEQFF. CDR3 DNA sequence: TGTGCCACCAGTGATCTCGGACCGGGAGTCATGGATGAGCAGTTCTTC.

V gene TRBV27 combines with J gene TRBJ2-7, with 12 bases fitting TRBD2. Germline lookup yields CDR1 MNHEY and CDR2 SMNVEV (reference sequence). V trimming: 6 bases; J trimming: 3 bases; junction bases outside the gene matches: 6. The CDR3 totals 15 residues. CDR3 in amino acids: CASRPTSGGLYEQYF. The CDR3 DNA reads TGTGCCAGCAGACCGACTAGCGGGGGACTCTACGAGCAGTACTTC.

This chain uses TRBV2 with TRBJ2-1, with TRBD2 matching 11 bases. Germline V gene data show CDR1 as SNHLY and CDR2 as FYNNEI. The V gene end was trimmed by 4 bases and the J gene end by 3 bases; junction bases not matched to a gene: 8. CDR3 length: 17 amino acids. The CDR3 is CASSVVSGGAGYNEQFF. As DNA, the CDR3 is TGTGCCAGCAGTGTTGTTAGCGGGGGGGCTGGCTACAATGAGCAGTTCTTC.

The rearrangement uses TRBV29-1 and TRBJ2-1; 10 bases fit TRBD1. From germline, CDR1 is SQVTM and CDR2 ANQGSEA. The CDR3 covers 13 residues. V dropped 4 bases and J dropped 8; count of bases not matched to a gene: 5. Written as DNA, the CDR3 is TGCAGCGTTGGACCGACAGGGGGCGATGAGCAGTTCTTC. The encoded protein is CSVGPTGGDEQFF.

The chain has TRBV7-8 and TRBJ1-2, with 10 bases that match TRBD1. This CDR3 spans 17 amino acids. With 3 bases clipped from V and 6 bases from J, the junction kept 13 bases outside the gene matches. Per the germline V gene, CDR1 is SGHVS and CDR2 is FQNEAQ. The CDR3 region has the DNA TGTGCCAGCAGCTTGAACCATCCCGACAGGGGGCATAATGGCTACACCTTC. It specifies CASSLNHPDRGHNGYTF.

This chain joins TRBV10-3 and TRBJ1-2; D gene ambiguous. Trimming shortened V by 1 base and J by 1 base, and 13 bases separated the two germline ends. CDR1 and CDR2 (germline): ENHRY, SYGVKD. There are 16 residues in the CDR3. CDR3: CAISEFVGVSNYGYTF. DNA of the CDR3: TGTGCCATCAGTGAGTTCGTGGGAGTTAGTAACTATGGCTACACCTTC.

CDR3 DNA: TGTGCCAGCAGCCCCCTAAGGTGGGGGCCGGGTGAGACCCAGTACTTC. This translates into CASSPLRWGPGETQYF. This chain uses TRBV7-8 with TRBJ2-5; perhaps TRBD1 as D (6 bases). V was trimmed by 5 bases and J by 5 bases, leaving 21 bases between them. Germline V gene sequence: CDR1 SGHVS, CDR2 FQNEAQ. This CDR3 comprises 16 residues.

This chain uses TRBV13 with TRBJ2-1, with D possibly matching TRBD2 (7 bases). V lost 4 bases and J lost 0, with 13 bases in between. This CDR3 region has 16 residues. Germline V gene data show CDR1 as PRHDT and CDR2 as FYEKMQ (reference sequence). For the CDR3, the DNA is TGTGCCAGCAGCTCGGGGGGCCGGTCCTCCTACAATGAGCAGTTCTTC. Translating gives CASSSGGRSSYNEQFF.

The chain couples TRBV10-3 to TRBJ1-6; tentative D call: TRBD1 (6 bases). The CDR3 is made up of 13 amino acids. Germline CDR1 reads ENHRY; CDR2 reads SYGVKD. Trimming took 11 bases from V and 11 from J, leaving 19 bases between them. The CDR3 region has the DNA TGTGCCTCAGCGCCCAGGGGAACGACACCCCTCCACTTT. It translates to CASAPRGTTPLHF.

CDR3 in amino acids: CASSWRGEQYF. CDR3 nucleotides: TGTGCCAGCAGTTGGAGGGGCGAGCAGTACTTC. The chain couples TRBV6-6 to TRBJ2-7; possibly TRBD2 for D (6 bases). V was clipped by 4 bases and J by 6 bases, with 7 bases between them. The CDR3 sequence is 11 residues long. Germline values: CDR1 MNHNY, CDR2 SVGAGI (reference sequence).

V and J are TRBV28 and TRBJ2-3; TRBD2 aligns across 9 bases. Germline assignment: CDR1 MDHEN and CDR2 SYDVKM. J was trimmed by 1 base and V by 7 bases; bases with no gene match: 6. This CDR3 contains 15 residues. The CDR3 nucleotides read TGTGCCAGCATTGGCGGGGGGGAGGGCACAGATACGCAGTATTTT. Its protein product is CASIGGGEGTDTQYF.

V gene TRBV10-1 combines with J gene TRBJ1-3; weak D call: TRBD1 (6 bases). Germline lookup yields CDR1 WNHNN and CDR2 SYGVQD (reference sequence). The V end was cut by 2 bases, the J end by 0 bases, with 11 bases between. The CDR3 has 16 amino acids. The CDR3 DNA reads as TGCGCCAGCAGTGAGGCAGGGGACATCTCTGGAAACACCATATATTTT. Its protein is CASSEAGDISGNTIYF.

V gene TRBV2 combines with J gene TRBJ1-5, with D perhaps TRBD1 (6 bases). CDR1 is SNHLY, CDR2 FYNNEI, per germline. This CDR3 has 15 residues. Trimming took off 6 bases at V and 0 bases at J, with 12 bases between the two ends. This chain's CDR3 is CASRAGTTSNQPQHF. The CDR3 coding sequence is TGTGCCAGCAGGGCCGGGACAACTAGCAATCAGCCCCAGCATTTT.

The chain employs TRBV7-3 and TRBJ2-1, with 13 nucleotides matching TRBD2. From germline, CDR1 is SGHTA and CDR2 FQGTGA. After removal of 5 bases from V and 8 bases from J, the junction contained 9 bases not matched to a gene. The CDR3 contains 16 residues. The CDR3 DNA reads TGTGCCAGCAGCACAACCGGGACTAGCGGGACGTATGAGCAGTTCTTC. Translating gives CASSTTGTSGTYEQFF.

The gene calls are TRBV7-3 and TRBJ1-5; TRBD1 agrees at 7 bases. This CDR3 is 15 amino acids long. V lost 6 bases, J lost 0 bases, and 5 bases stayed unmatched. The germline CDR1 and CDR2 sequences are SGHTA and FQGTGA. CDR3 residues: CASSPTGDSNQPQHF. DNA of the CDR3: TGTGCCAGCAGTCCTACAGGGGATAGCAATCAGCCCCAGCATTTT.

Note on this clone: One end of the junction is discordant with germline, which a read error may explain. The chain is built from TRBV2 and TRBJ1-1; 8 nucleotides match TRBD1. Germline assignment: CDR1 SNHLY and CDR2 FYNNEI. This CDR3 is built from 14 residues. The CDR3 DNA is TGTGCCAGCAGAGAAGACAGGGGGAACACTGAAGCTTTCTTT. This sequence encodes CASREDRGNTEAFF.

The V and J genes are TRBV6-1 and TRBJ2-7; TRBD1 is a possible D gene (6 bases). The V end was cut by 1 base, the J end by 5 bases, with 15 bases between. The germline CDR1 and CDR2 sequences are MNHNS and SASEGT. This CDR3 region has 15 residues. Here the CDR3 DNA reads TGTGCCAGCAGTGAAGGGAACAGGGTCAGAAACGAGCAGTACTTC. It is translated as CASSEGNRVRNEQYF.

The chain joins TRBV6-2 or TRBV6-3 to TRBJ2-3; perhaps TRBD1 as D (6 bases). The CDR3 sequence is 16 residues long. Trimming took off 2 bases at V and 2 bases at J, with 14 bases between the two ends. Per the germline V gene, CDR1 is MNHEY and CDR2 is SVGEGT. This CDR3 reads CASSYGTRTSTDTQYF. DNA of the CDR3: TGTGCCAGCAGTTACGGGACACGCACTTCCACAGATACGCAGTATTTT.

The chain is built from TRBV7-2 and TRBJ2-3; 7 nucleotides match TRBD1. The CDR3 extends over 13 amino acids. V dropped 3 bases and J dropped 10; count of bases not matched to a gene: 7. Germline V CDR1 and CDR2: SGHTA, FQGNSA. DNA of the CDR3: TGTGCCAGCAGCTTGGGACAGATGGCGGCGCAGTATTTT. This translates into CASSLGQMAAQYF.